A single sample is the source of the 9 T cell receptor beta chains below, sequenced in a study of blood T cell repertoires in COVID-19. Clones were sequenced by immunoSEQ multiplex PCR, and TCRdb holds only the in-frame ones, with some missing. The profile shows tens of thousands of clones, 84% of them singletons. Sequencing was performed on peripheral blood. These receptors were obtained from an elderly man with active COVID-19.

This chain links TRBV19 with TRBJ2-1, with a possible D match to TRBD2 (6 bases). V gave up 3 bases and J gave up 4 bases, with 13 bases separating them. The germline gives CDR1 LNHDA, CDR2 SQIVND (reference sequence). This CDR3 is built from 15 residues. The CDR3 region has the DNA TGTGCCAGTAGTATGAGGGCTGGGGGGTACAATGAGCAGTTCTTC. This gives the protein CASSMRAGGYNEQFF.

A word on this clone: One end of the junction does not line up with germline, which may come from a read error. The rearrangement uses TRBV12-3 or TRBV12-4 and TRBJ1-1; no reliable D call. The CDR3 runs to 13 residues. CDR3 protein: CASSLHRTGATTF. Written as DNA, the CDR3 is TGTGCCAGCAGCCTCCATCGGACTGGTGCGACGACATTT.

The chain carries TRBV4-1 and TRBJ2-6; 11 nucleotides align to TRBD2. CDR3 length: 18 residues. J was trimmed by 11 bases and V by 2 bases; bases with no gene match: 14. Germline-derived CDR1 and CDR2 are MGHRA and YSYEKL. The CDR3 loop reads CASSQYVSDSGGVYVLTF. Written as DNA, the CDR3 is TGCGCCAGCAGCCAATATGTGTCCGATAGCGGGGGGGTCTACGTCCTGACTTTC.

The chain recombines TRBV5-6 with TRBJ1-1; 8 bases are a match to TRBD1. V trimming: 0 bases; J trimming: 5 bases; junction bases outside the gene matches: 6. From germline, CDR1 is SGHDT and CDR2 YYEEEE. This CDR3 is 15 amino acids long. The CDR3 region is CASSLGRGLLTEAFF. CDR3 DNA sequence: TGTGCCAGCAGCTTGGGCAGGGGGCTGTTAACTGAAGCTTTCTTT.

This sequence joins TRBV5-4 and TRBJ2-7, with 7 bases lining up with TRBD2. CDR3 length equals 18 residues. CDR1 SGHNT and CDR2 YYREEE come from the germline V gene (reference sequence). J gave up 3 bases and V 0 bases, and 15 bases lay outside the gene matches. CDR3 sequence: CASSLVFRRLAENYEQYF. CDR3 DNA sequence: TGTGCCAGCAGCTTGGTATTCAGGCGGCTAGCGGAAAACTACGAGCAGTACTTC.

The V call is TRBV5-8, the J call TRBJ1-1; D gene ambiguous. The ends were cut back, 4 bases at V and 6 bases at J, with 16 bases in the middle. Germline assignment: CDR1 SGHTS and CDR2 YDEGEE. CDR3 size: 14 residues. Here the CDR3 DNA reads TGTGCCAGCAGCCCCGGGAGAACTACTTCTGAAGCTTTCTTT. Its translation: CASSPGRTTSEAFF.

The chain uses TRBV27 and TRBJ1-5, with 7 bases matching TRBD1. Unmatched junction bases numbered 12, after V lost 6 bases and J lost 10 bases. The CDR3 is made up of 14 amino acids. The germline CDR1 and CDR2 sequences are MNHEY and SMNVEV (reference sequence). DNA of the CDR3: TGTGCCAGCAGCCTACGACAGGGTGTGAACCCCCAGCATTTT. Its protein is CASSLRQGVNPQHF.

This sequence joins TRBV6-1 and TRBJ1-1; possible D gene TRBD1, 6 bases. CDR3 length: 14 residues. Trimming removed 3 bases at V and 3 bases at J, with 11 bases between. From germline, CDR1 is MNHNS and CDR2 SASEGT. The CDR3 DNA reads as TGTGCCAGCAGTGACGCGGGGGCGCACACTGAAGCTTTCTTT. It translates to CASSDAGAHTEAFF.

The CDR3 spells CASSQRTGTLYGYTF. DNA for the CDR3: TGTGCCAGCAGCCAGAGGACAGGGACCCTCTATGGCTACACCTTC. This sequence joins TRBV14 and TRBJ1-2; 8 bases are a match to TRBD1. The V gene end was trimmed by 3 bases and the J gene end by 4 bases; junction bases not matched to a gene: 7. Germline V gene data show CDR1 as SGHDN and CDR2 as FVKESK. This CDR3 region has 15 residues.